This passage covers 23 T cell receptor beta chains from one sample sequenced in a study of shared clonotypes between healthy human individuals. Profiling relied on immunoSEQ multiplex PCR, and the TCRdb table lists in-frame clones only, not all of them. The sample includes about 2.2 million clones, about 93% of them seen just once. Naivety among CD8 cells was defined by CD45RO negativity and positive CCR7 selection, thereby excluding terminally differentiated effector memory CD45RA+ cells. The sample comprised naive CD8+ T cells from PBMCs. These receptors were collected from a man aged 18 to 30 in good health. Some clones in this sample may be carry-over from other donors' samples.

The chain joins TRBV27 to TRBJ2-7; perhaps D is TRBD1 or TRBD2 (5 bases each). Germline loops: CDR1 MNHEY, CDR2 SMNVEV (reference sequence). Trimming pared 8 bases from V and 3 bases from J, leaving 17 bases between. The CDR3 spans 14 residues. CDR3 protein: CASRNPGRLYEQYF. In DNA, the CDR3 is TGTGCCAGCCGAAACCCGGGACGTCTCTACGAGCAGTACTTC.

The chain carries TRBV19 and TRBJ2-1, with 11 bases identical to TRBD2. Germline V gives CDR1 LNHDA, CDR2 SQIVND (reference sequence). The CDR3 runs 14 residues. V lost 6 bases, J lost 6 bases, and 4 bases stayed unmatched. Here the CDR3 DNA reads TGTGCCAGTAGGACTAGCGGGATGATCAATGAGCAGTTCTTC. The encoded protein is CASRTSGMINEQFF.

The CDR3 is CASSLASVILDTQYF. The CDR3 DNA sequence: TGTGCCAGCAGTTTAGCTAGCGTGATTTTAGATACGCAGTATTTT. The chain has TRBV28 and TRBJ2-3, with D perhaps TRBD2 (6 bases). V was pared by 2 bases and J by 5 bases, with 14 bases between. CDR3 size: 15 residues. The germline V gene encodes CDR1 MDHEN and CDR2 SYDVKM.

V gene TRBV25-1 combines with J gene TRBJ2-3, with D perhaps being TRBD1 or TRBD2 (5 bases each). This CDR3 contains 14 residues. Germline CDR1 is MGHDK and CDR2 is SYGVNS. V lost 5 bases and J lost 4, with 13 bases in between. The CDR3 region has the DNA TGTGCCAGCAGTAGAGGGGTAAAGGCAGATACGCAGTATTTT. This gives the protein CASSRGVKADTQYF. The whole variable domain, remainder taken from reference TRBV25-1 and TRBJ2-3, is EADIYQTPRYLVIGTGKKITLECSQTMGHDKMYWYQQDPGMELHLIHYSYGVNSTEKGDLSSESTVSRIRTEHFPLTLESARPSHTSQYLCASSRGVKADTQYFGPGTRLTVL.

The rearrangement links TRBV25-1 to TRBJ2-7; D may match TRBD1 or TRBD2 (5 bases each). Germline V gene lookup returns CDR1 MGHDK and CDR2 SYGVNS. V lost 6 bases and J lost 6, with 15 bases in between. There are 13 residues in the CDR3. The CDR3 DNA reads TGTGCCAGCAGCTTTAGTAAGGGGAGCGAGCAGTACTTC. As protein: CASSFSKGSEQYF.

With respect to this clone: Other nucleotide sequences from this sample produce the same CDR3. J is TRBJ2-7 and V is TRBV11-2; D unresolved. Deletions cut 3 bases from V and 0 bases from J, with 3 bases between. The CDR3 sequence is 12 residues long. Per germline, CDR1 SGHAT and CDR2 FQNNGV. The CDR3 protein is CASSLSSYEQYF. Written as DNA, the CDR3 is TGTGCCAGCAGCTTGAGCTCCTACGAGCAGTACTTC.

This chain links TRBV7-9 with TRBJ1-1; a possible D gene is TRBD1 (6 bases). Germline values: CDR1 SEHNR, CDR2 FQNEAQ (reference sequence). V was clipped by 0 bases and J by 2 bases, with 19 bases between them. The CDR3 totals 18 residues. CDR3 coding DNA: TGTGCCAGCAGCTTAGCGTTGGGCAGGGGCCCTCTCAACACTGAAGCTTTCTTT. This encodes CASSLALGRGPLNTEAFF.

Note on this clone: The junction departs from the called germline gene at one end, perhaps through a read error. The chain combines TRBV18 with TRBJ1-2; 10 nucleotides agree with TRBD1. The CDR3 covers 15 residues. Germline lookup yields CDR1 KGHSH and CDR2 LQKENI. CDR3 bases: TGTGCTAGCTCACCAACCGGGACAGGGGTGATGGGCTACACCTTC. Its protein product is CASSPTGTGVMGYTF.

The table lists this clone with a count of one. This chain joins TRBV30 and TRBJ1-2; D ambiguous. Germline CDR1 and CDR2: GTSNPN and SVGIG (reference sequence). V was shortened by 4 bases and J by 8 bases, with 11 bases between the two germline ends. The CDR3 has 11 amino acids. The CDR3 DNA reads TGTGCCTGGACCGGCTCTGACGGCTACACCTTC. Translated, it gives CAWTGSDGYTF. Filled out from reference TRBV30 and TRBJ1-2, the complete variable domain reads SQTIHQWPATLVQPVGSPLSLECTVEGTSNPNLYWYRQAAGRGLQLLFYSVGIGQISSEVPQNLSASRPQDRQFILSSKKLLLSDSGFYLCAWTGSDGYTFGSGTRLTVV.

The rearrangement uses TRBV4-1 and TRBJ2-1, with D tentatively TRBD1 or TRBD2 (6 bases each). This CDR3 region has 10 residues. Trimming removed 6 bases at V and 10 bases at J, with 7 bases between. CDR1 and CDR2 (germline): MGHRA, YSYEKL. The CDR3: CASRGGEQFF. CDR3 in DNA: TGCGCCAGCAGGGGGGGCGAGCAGTTCTTC.

In its sample, this clone was seen once. This chain uses TRBV13 with TRBJ2-4; 9 nucleotides align to TRBD2. Germline assignment: CDR1 PRHDT and CDR2 FYEKMQ (reference sequence). The CDR3 loop spans 16 amino acids. The V gene end was trimmed by 7 bases and the J gene end by 7 bases; junction bases not matched to a gene: 14. DNA for the CDR3: TGTGCCAGCAACCATTGGGCTAGCGGGGTGGGGAACATTCAGTACTTC. Residues: CASNHWASGVGNIQYF.

The V and J genes are TRBV15 and TRBJ2-3; TRBD2 might be the D (5 bases). The CDR3 runs to 13 residues. Trimming took 5 bases from V and 4 from J, leaving 10 bases between them. Germline V gene data show CDR1 as LNHNV and CDR2 as YYDKDF (reference sequence). The CDR3 reads CATSGFGADTQYF. Here the CDR3 DNA reads TGTGCCACCAGCGGATTCGGGGCAGATACGCAGTATTTT.

The chain couples TRBV27 to TRBJ2-2; possibly TRBD1 for D (6 bases). CDR1 and CDR2 (germline): MNHEY, SMNVEV (reference sequence). The ends were cut back, 3 bases at V and 6 bases at J, with 17 bases in the middle. The CDR3 extends over 16 amino acids. The CDR3: CASSLRQGNFAGELFF. CDR3 coding DNA: TGTGCCAGCAGTTTGCGGCAGGGGAATTTCGCCGGGGAGCTGTTTTTT.

The table lists this clone with a count of one. V gene TRBV2 combines with J gene TRBJ1-4, with D unresolved. This CDR3 comprises 11 residues. The germline V gene has CDR1 SNHLY and CDR2 FYNNEI. Trimming removed 8 bases at V and 3 bases at J, with 4 bases between. The CDR3 reads CASGPNEKLFF. The CDR3 nucleotides read TGTGCCAGCGGTCCTAATGAAAAACTGTTTTTT.

The rearrangement links TRBV28 to TRBJ1-5; no clear D. The germline gives CDR1 MDHEN, CDR2 SYDVKM. V dropped 5 bases and J dropped 0 bases, with 8 bases sitting between them. The CDR3 runs 14 residues. This CDR3 reads CASSKRVSNQPQHF. The CDR3 DNA sequence: TGTGCCAGCAGTAAAAGGGTTAGCAATCAGCCCCAGCATTTT.

The chain recombines TRBV27 with TRBJ1-2, with a tentative D call TRBD1 (6 bases). The germline gives CDR1 MNHEY, CDR2 SMNVEV (reference sequence). Deletions cut 3 bases from V and 0 bases from J, with 8 bases between. This CDR3 has 14 amino acids. The CDR3 nucleotides read TGTGCCAGCAGTTTTGGGGGGCCTAACTATGGCTACACCTTC. Amino acids: CASSFGGPNYGYTF.

The chain joins TRBV27 to TRBJ2-7, with TRBD2 matching 9 bases. With 2 bases clipped from V and 5 bases from J, the junction kept 13 bases outside the gene matches. This CDR3 is built from 17 residues. Germline V gene data show CDR1 as MNHEY and CDR2 as SMNVEV (reference sequence). The CDR3 region is CASSLQLRGLAGHEQYF. CDR3 in DNA: TGTGCCAGCAGTTTACAGCTACGGGGCCTAGCGGGACACGAGCAGTACTTC.

The chain couples TRBV7-9 to TRBJ2-1; 7 bases are a match to TRBD1. The junction had 9 bases not matched to a gene; V was cut back by 5 bases and J by 8 bases. CDR3 size: 14 residues. Germline values: CDR1 SEHNR, CDR2 FQNEAQ (reference sequence). This chain's CDR3 is CASSDRAASDEQFF. For the CDR3, the DNA is TGTGCCAGCAGCGACAGGGCTGCGTCCGATGAGCAGTTCTTC.

The gene calls are TRBV7-9 and TRBJ2-1; 7 bases line up with TRBD2. Germline V CDR1 and CDR2: SEHNR, FQNEAQ (reference sequence). The CDR3 runs to 12 residues. The CDR3 DNA sequence: TGTGTCCTGGGCGGGAGCCTCAATGAGCAGTTCTTC. It is translated as CVLGGSLNEQFF.

The V call is TRBV25-1, the J call TRBJ2-7; the D is unclear. There are 13 residues in the CDR3. The germline V gene has CDR1 MGHDK and CDR2 SYGVNS. V lost 3 bases to trimming and J lost 3 bases, with 9 bases between them. The CDR3 DNA reads as TGTGCCAGCAGTGATGTAGCCCGCTACGAGCAGTACTTC. The encoded protein is CASSDVARYEQYF.

The chain is built from TRBV7-9 and TRBJ1-4, with a possible D match to TRBD1 (6 bases). With 5 bases removed from V and 1 base from J, the gap between germline ends came to 14 bases. CDR3 length: 16 residues. Germline V gives CDR1 SEHNR, CDR2 FQNEAQ (reference sequence). In nucleotides, the CDR3 is TGTGCCAGCAGCCGATCCGAGGGGGGAACTAATGAAAAACTGTTTTTT. Amino acid sequence: CASSRSEGGTNEKLFF.

The chain links TRBV25-1 to TRBJ2-7; D not certain. Germline V lookup: CDR1 MGHDK, CDR2 SYGVNS. Trimming took 10 bases from V and 1 from J, leaving 5 bases between them. The length of the CDR3 is 10 residues. This chain's CDR3 is CATGSYEQYF. CDR3 DNA: TGTGCCACCGGGTCCTACGAGCAGTACTTC.

The DNA of the CDR3 is TGCAGCGCTGGGACGGCCTACACCTACGAGCAGTACTTC. Its protein product is CSAGTAYTYEQYF. The chain employs TRBV29-1 and TRBJ2-7; D could derive from TRBD1 or TRBD2 (5 bases each). V was clipped by 7 bases and J by 2 bases, with 15 bases between them. Looked up from germline, CDR1 is SQVTM and CDR2 is ANQGSEA. The CDR3 spans 13 residues.